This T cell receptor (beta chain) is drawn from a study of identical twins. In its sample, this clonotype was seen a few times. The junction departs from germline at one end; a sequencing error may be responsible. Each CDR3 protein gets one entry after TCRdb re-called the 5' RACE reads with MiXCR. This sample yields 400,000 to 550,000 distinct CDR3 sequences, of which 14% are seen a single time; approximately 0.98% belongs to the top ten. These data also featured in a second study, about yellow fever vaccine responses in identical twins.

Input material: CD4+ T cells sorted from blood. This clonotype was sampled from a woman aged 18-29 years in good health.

In DNA form, the CDR3 reads TGTGCCAGCAGTTACATGGGGACAGGGTTAAACTTC. Its protein is CASSYMGTGLNF. The chain is built from TRBV6-6 and TRBJ2-5; 9 bases fit TRBD1. Germline values: CDR1 MNHNY, CDR2 SVGAGI (reference sequence). There are 12 residues in the CDR3.